The rows below give T cell receptor beta chains drawn from one sample of a study of radiotherapy plus CTLA-4 blockade in lung cancer. The assay was immunoSEQ multiplex PCR, and TCRdb's table has in-frame clones only and misses some. The sample yields more than 30,000 clones, 80% to 90% seen once. Material: peripheral blood, obtained from a patient treated with radiotherapy plus ipilimumab. The receptors were gathered from a human donor with non-small cell lung cancer that progressed on radiotherapy plus ipilimumab. The CDR3 runs from the conserved cysteine through the conserved F or W. The D gene is left open where the match is weak. Rows may omit the clone size; those that give it use once, few, many or a size class.

V gene,D gene,clone size,J gene,CDR3 DNA,CDR3 protein
TRBV6-6,TRBD1,.,TRBJ1-2,TGTGCCAGCAGCTTGACAGGGCCAACTGGTGGCTACACCTTC,CASSLTGPTGGYTF
TRBV5-1,TRBD2,.,TRBJ2-7,TGCGCCAGCAGTTCTTTAGCGGGGGCAGGTGAGCAGTACTTC,CASSSLAGAGEQYF
TRBV18,.,.,TRBJ1-1,TGTGCCAGCTCACGGGGGGTCCCTGAAGCTTTCTTT,CASSRGVPEAFF
TRBV19,.,.,TRBJ2-7,TGTGCCAGTAGTAGTATAGATATGGGGAGCTACGAGCAGTACTTC,CASSSIDMGSYEQYF
TRBV4-3,.,.,TRBJ2-6,TGCGCCAGCAGCCGAGACAGCTCTGGGGCCAACGTCCTGACTTTC,CASSRDSSGANVLTF
TRBV2,.,.,TRBJ1-1,TGTGCCAGCAGTGAACCTGGGGGGGAGAACACTGAAGCTTTCTTT,CASSEPGGENTEAFF
TRBV4-2,TRBD1,.,TRBJ1-2,TGTGCCAGCAGCCAAGATAACAGGGGGGAGGCTGGCTACACCTTC,CASSQDNRGEAGYTF
TRBV10-3,.,.,TRBJ2-7,TGTGCCATCAGTGATCAAGAGGGTTCCTACGAGCAGTACTTC,CAISDQEGSYEQYF
TRBV18,.,.,TRBJ2-1,TGTGCCAGCTCACCAACGAACAGCTACAATGAGCAGTTCTTC,CASSPTNSYNEQFF
TRBV19,TRBD2,.,TRBJ2-3,TGTGCCAGTAGTATAGGCCCCGGGGGGGCGGGGGTGGGCACAGATACGCAGTATTTT,CASSIGPGGAGVGTDTQYF
TRBV2,.,few,TRBJ1-2,TGTGCCAGCAGGCAGGGCCTGGACTATGGCTACACCTTC,CASRQGLDYGYTF
TRBV7-2,TRBD1,.,TRBJ2-3,TGTGCCAGCAGCTGGGACAGGACAGATACGCAGTATTTT,CASSWDRTDTQYF
TRBV4-1,TRBD2,.,TRBJ2-3,TGCGCCAGCAGCAAACAGACTAGCGGGGGAAGCACAGATACGCAGTATTTT,CASSKQTSGGSTDTQYF
TRBV5-1,TRBD2,.,TRBJ2-2,TGCGCCACCGGACTAGCGGGGGCGAACACCGGGGAGCTGTTTTTT,CATGLAGANTGELFF
TRBV5-4,.,few,TRBJ2-5,TGTGCCAGCAGCCCATCGGGTCGGATTCAAGAGACCCAGTACTTC,CASSPSGRIQETQYF
TRBV9,.,.,TRBJ1-2,TGTGCCAGCAGCTCCCAGGGAGGCTATGGCTACACCTTC,CASSSQGGYGYTF
TRBV11-3,TRBD2,.,TRBJ2-1,TGTGCCAGCAGCTTTTACCACGTAGCGGGGGGCTACAATGAGCAGTTCTTC,CASSFYHVAGGYNEQFF
TRBV6-5,.,.,TRBJ1-1,TGTGCCACCCTCCCCCCGGGTCTCGTCGGAGCTTTCTTT,CATLPPGLVGAFF
TRBV5-4,TRBD1,.,TRBJ1-1,TGTGCCAGCAGCAGACAGGGGGCCTTGAACACTGAAGCTTTCTTT,CASSRQGALNTEAFF
TRBV19,.,.,TRBJ1-1,TGTGCCAGTAGAGTGGGGAGGTTGAACACTGAAGCTTTCTTT,CASRVGRLNTEAFF
TRBV5-3,.,.,TRBJ1-4,TGTGCCAGAAGCCTTGGAGGGAGGGGGAATGAAAAACTGTTTTTT,CARSLGGRGNEKLFF
TRBV2,.,.,TRBJ1-3,TGTGCCAGCAGGAACCCATATGCGGGAAACACCATATATTTT,CASRNPYAGNTIYF
TRBV6-1,TRBD2,few,TRBJ2-1,TGTGCCAGCAGTGAGTTCCAAGGTAGCGGGGGGAGTAATGAGCAGTTCTTC,CASSEFQGSGGSNEQFF
TRBV5-4,.,once,TRBJ1-2,TGTGCCAGCAGCTTGGACAGGACGATCTATGGCTACACCTTC,CASSLDRTIYGYTF
TRBV27,.,once,TRBJ1-2,TGTGCCAGCAGTTTCCGCTCAGCTAACTATGGCTACACCTTC,CASSFRSANYGYTF
TRBV29-1,TRBD1,many,TRBJ2-7,TGCAGCGTTGCCCAGGGGGCTCCCGCCGAGCAGTACTTC,CSVAQGAPAEQYF
TRBV10-3,.,once,TRBJ1-1,TGTGCCATCAGTGGTAAAACAGGGCTGAACACTGAAGCTTTCTTT,CAISGKTGLNTEAFF